This note documents a single T cell receptor beta chain sequence. The target antigen is unknown. The V segment lost 0 bases and the J segment 6 bases; nucleotides outside the gene matches: 8. In germline, CDR1 is SNHLY, CDR2 FYNNEI. The CDR3 runs to 15 residues. This record comes from a study of cytomegalovirus exposure and HLA in healthy donors. Points from the study as a whole: Reports showed the classifier diagnosing cytomegalovirus status with high specificity and sensitivity. Prior analysis indicated that the majority of TCR beta V segments exhibited productivity approximately 90% or approximately 30% of the time. Judged likely to be a sequencing artifact was a cluster of highly shared sequence variants.

13 Jbeta primers and 60 Vbeta primers were used for the PCR. Only in-frame clones appear in the TCRdb table, and some are missing; sequencing was by immunoSEQ multiplex PCR. The data contain about 130,000 clones, around two thirds of them singletons. This TCR was sampled from a woman aged 55-70 years in good health and CMV-seropositive. The sample taken for sequencing was PBMCs. This chain links TRBV2 with TRBJ2-7, with TRBD2 identical over 7 bases. For the CDR3, the DNA is TGTGCCAGCAGTGAAGCGCACGCGGGAGTCGGCGAGCAGTACTTC. Translated, it gives CASSEAHAGVGEQYF.